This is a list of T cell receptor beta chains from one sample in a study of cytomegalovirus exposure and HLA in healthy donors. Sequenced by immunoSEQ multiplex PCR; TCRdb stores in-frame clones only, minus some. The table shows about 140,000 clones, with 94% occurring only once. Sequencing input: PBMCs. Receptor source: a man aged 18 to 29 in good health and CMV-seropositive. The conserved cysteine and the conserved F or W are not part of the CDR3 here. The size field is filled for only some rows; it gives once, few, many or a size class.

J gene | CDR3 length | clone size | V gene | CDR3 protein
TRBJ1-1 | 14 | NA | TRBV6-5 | ASSYGTGIGSTEAF
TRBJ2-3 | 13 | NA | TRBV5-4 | ASSPFSGSPDTQY
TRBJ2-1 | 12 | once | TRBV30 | AWSSLGVDNEQF
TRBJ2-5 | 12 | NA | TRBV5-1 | ASSPSLFGETQY
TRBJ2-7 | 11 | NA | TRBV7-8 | ASSLTGPYEQY
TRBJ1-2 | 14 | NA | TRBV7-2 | ASSLALGPGRLGYT
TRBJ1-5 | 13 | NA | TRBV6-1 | ASRDNRVLNQPQH
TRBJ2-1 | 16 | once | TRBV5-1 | ASSLVSSGSQRGNEQF
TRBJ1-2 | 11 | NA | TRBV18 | ASSPETGTGET
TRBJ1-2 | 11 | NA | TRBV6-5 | ATNTGQGKGYT
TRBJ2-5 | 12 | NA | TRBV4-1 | ASSQGAVWETQY
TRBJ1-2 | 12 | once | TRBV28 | ASSLWEGGDGYT
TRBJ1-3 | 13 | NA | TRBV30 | AWAGGSFSGNTIY
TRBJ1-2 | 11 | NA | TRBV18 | ASSPTRGYGYT
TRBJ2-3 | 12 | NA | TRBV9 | ASSASTSTDTQY
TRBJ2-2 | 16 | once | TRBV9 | ASSVEGSGVGGTGELF